This T cell receptor (beta chain) was captured in a study of PD-L1 blockade in urothelial cancer. Study-level background: A median of roughly 130,000 T cells was found in the blood samples.

Study-level results: Expansion of tumor-associated blood clones at 3 weeks was greater in durable-benefit patients.

The germline V gene has CDR1 MNHEY and CDR2 SMNVEV (reference sequence). The CDR3 has 16 residues. V was pared by 5 bases and J by 2 bases, with 9 bases of the junction left unmatched. The time point was: pretreatment peripheral blood. As for this clone: Its cognate antigen is unknown.

The assay was immunoSEQ multiplex PCR, and TCRdb's table has in-frame clones only and misses some. The data show about 72,000 clones, approximately 86% seen once. This specimen was PBMCs, taken around atezolizumab (anti-PD-L1) treatment. This chain connects TRBV27 to TRBJ2-3; 8 bases align to TRBD1. This TCR came from a man aged 60 to 69 with urothelial cancer. The CDR3 spells CASSLSRGRYTDTQYF. DNA of the CDR3: TGTGCCAGCAGTCTCTCCAGGGGGCGCTACACAGATACGCAGTATTTT.